Shown below are 28 T cell receptor beta chains from a single sample sequenced in a study of shared clonotypes between healthy human individuals. Profiling relied on immunoSEQ multiplex PCR, and the TCRdb table lists in-frame clones only, not all of them. The data show about 470,000 clones, more than 75% seen once. The source material was PBMCs. These receptors came from a woman between 35 and 50 years old in good health. Some clones in this sample may be carry-over from other donors' samples.

Comments on this clone: A far more abundant clone sits one base away, making this likely a read error. Since no conserved phenylalanine or tryptophan closes the CDR3, a read error is the likely cause. V usage is TRBV19 and J usage is TRBJ2-7, with TRBD2 matching 10 bases. The CDR3 loop spans 14 amino acids. Germline loops: CDR1 LNHDA, CDR2 SQIVND (reference sequence). Trimming took 4 bases from V and 4 from J; bases not matched to a gene: 4. In nucleotides, the CDR3 is TGTGCCAGTAGTACCCCGGGACTAGCGTACGAGCAGTACCTC. Translated: CASSTPGLAYEQYL.

This sequence joins TRBV6-5 and TRBJ2-7; unclear D gene. This CDR3 spans 13 amino acids. V gave up 7 bases and J gave up 5 bases, with 15 bases separating them. Germline CDR1 is MNHEY and CDR2 is SVGAGI. The CDR3 DNA reads as TGTGCCAGCAAGTTTGCCCTTGGGGACGAGCAGTACTTC. This translates into CASKFALGDEQYF.

This clone turned up a few times. The genes are TRBV6-4 and TRBJ1-5, with 7 nucleotides matching TRBD1. The trim removed 6 bases at V and 6 bases at J, leaving 11 bases unmatched. The germline V gene has CDR1 MRHNA and CDR2 SNTAGT. The CDR3 sequence is 15 residues long. The CDR3 region is CASSEGTDPTQPQHF. The CDR3 coding sequence is TGTGCCAGCAGCGAAGGGACAGACCCTACTCAGCCCCAGCATTTT.

This chain joins TRBV6-5 and TRBJ2-1, with TRBD1 matching over 9 bases. With 5 bases clipped from V and 4 bases from J, the junction kept 6 bases outside the gene matches. The germline V gene has CDR1 MNHEY and CDR2 SVGAGI. The CDR3 sequence is 15 residues long. The chain's CDR3 is CASSKGDREYNEQFF. CDR3 bases: TGTGCCAGCAGTAAAGGGGACAGGGAATACAATGAGCAGTTCTTC.

This clone occurred once. The chain couples TRBV29-1 to TRBJ2-5; weak D call: TRBD1 (5 bases). The CDR3 runs to 12 residues. The V gene lost 6 bases and the J gene lost 8 bases, with 16 bases spanning the gap. The germline V gene has CDR1 SQVTM and CDR2 ANQGSEA. CDR3 protein: CSVVTQGLTQYF. DNA of the CDR3: TGCAGCGTCGTGACTCAGGGTTTAACCCAGTACTTC.

This rearrangement joins TRBV15 to TRBJ1-3; D is ambiguous. In germline, CDR1 is LNHNV, CDR2 YYDKDF (reference sequence). The CDR3 is made up of 17 amino acids. The ends were cut back, 3 bases at V and 0 bases at J, with 15 bases in the middle. The CDR3 spells CATSSFSDGNSGNTIYF. The CDR3 DNA reads TGTGCCACCAGCAGTTTTTCGGACGGGAACTCTGGAAACACCATATATTTT. The full variable domain, rest sourced from reference TRBV15 and TRBJ1-3, is DAMVIQNPRYQVTQFGKPVTLSCSQTLNHNVMYWYQQKSSQAPKLLFHYYDKDFNNEADTPDNFQSRRPNTSFCFLDIRSPGLGDTAMYLCATSSFSDGNSGNTIYFGEGSWLTVV.

The V and J genes are TRBV18 and TRBJ2-3, with TRBD2 matching 10 bases. The V gene end was trimmed by 2 bases and the J gene end by 4 bases; junction bases not matched to a gene: 3. CDR1 is KGHSH, CDR2 LQKENI, per germline. This CDR3 region has 15 residues. The CDR3 is CASSPSSGSPDTQYF. As DNA, the CDR3 is TGTGCCAGCTCACCATCTAGCGGGAGTCCAGATACGCAGTATTTT.

The V call is TRBV7-6, the J call TRBJ2-3; 11 bases agree with TRBD2. The CDR3 loop spans 19 amino acids. Per the germline V gene, CDR1 is SGHVS and CDR2 is FNYEAQ. The V and J ends lost 0 bases and 6 bases, in that order; junction bases with no gene match: 14. The CDR3 coding sequence is TGTGCCAGCAGCTTAGCGCGGGGACTAGCGGCCCAAGTCTCCGATACGCAGTATTTT. This codes for CASSLARGLAAQVSDTQYF.

This sequence joins TRBV19 and TRBJ1-5; D might be TRBD1 (6 bases). With 3 bases removed from V and 5 bases from J, the gap between germline ends came to 11 bases. This CDR3 is 14 amino acids long. Per germline, CDR1 LNHDA and CDR2 SQIVND (reference sequence). The CDR3 DNA sequence: TGTGCCAGTAGTATCGATAGGGGGGATCAGCCCCAGCATTTT. Amino acids: CASSIDRGDQPQHF. Full variable domain (rest looked up from reference TRBV19 and TRBJ1-5): DGGITQSPKYLFRKEGQNVTLSCEQNLNHDAMYWYRQDPGQGLRLIYYSQIVNDFQKGDIAEGYSVSREKKESFPLTVTSAQKNPTAFYLCASSIDRGDQPQHFGDGTRLSIL.

The rearrangement links TRBV27 to TRBJ2-1; perhaps TRBD1 as D (5 bases). CDR3 length equals 17 residues. Germline CDR1 reads MNHEY; CDR2 reads SMNVEV (reference sequence). Trimming removed 6 bases at V and 7 bases at J, with 25 bases between. This CDR3 is CASSTHSDSKVVNEQFF. The DNA for the CDR3 is TGTGCCAGCAGCACCCACTCAGACAGCAAGGTTGTAAATGAGCAGTTCTTC.

The count of this clone is one. V and J are TRBV2 and TRBJ2-2; D not certain. This CDR3 is built from 14 residues. CDR1 and CDR2 from the germline V gene are SNHLY and FYNNEI. Trimming pared 5 bases from V and 5 bases from J, leaving 12 bases between. The DNA of the CDR3 is TGTGCCAGCAGTAATTCCCGGAATACCGGGGAGCTGTTTTTT. Protein sequence: CASSNSRNTGELFF.

The rearrangement uses TRBV6-5 and TRBJ1-1; D might be TRBD1 (5 bases). Germline V gene sequence: CDR1 MNHEY, CDR2 SVGAGI. The V end was cut by 2 bases, the J end by 1 base, with 8 bases between. The CDR3 runs to 14 residues. The CDR3 DNA is TGTGCCAGCAGTTACGGGACGTCGAACACTGAAGCTTTCTTT. Translated: CASSYGTSNTEAFF.

This clone was observed many times. In the same sample, other DNA sequences code for this CDR3. The J gene is TRBJ2-7, the V gene TRBV5-1; tentative D call: TRBD1 (7 bases). V shed 0 bases and J shed 3 bases, with 10 bases lying between them. The CDR3 runs to 14 residues. Germline values: CDR1 SGHRS, CDR2 YFSETQ. CDR3 loop: CASSLAGDSYEQYF. For the CDR3, the DNA is TGCGCCAGCAGCTTGGCGGGGGACAGCTACGAGCAGTACTTC.

CDR3 protein: CASSNRPTAYEQYF. The DNA for the CDR3 is TGTGCCAGTAGTAACCGGCCGACCGCCTACGAGCAGTACTTC. This chain uses TRBV19 with TRBJ2-7; D not certain. Germline assignment: CDR1 LNHDA and CDR2 SQIVND (reference sequence). Trimming removed 4 bases from V and 2 bases from J, with 12 bases in between. The CDR3 covers 14 residues.

Points on this clone: This sample includes further DNA sequences coding for the same CDR3. The rearrangement links TRBV5-1 to TRBJ2-3; D is unclear. In germline, CDR1 is SGHRS, CDR2 YFSETQ. The CDR3 has 11 amino acids. Trimming shortened V by 2 bases and J by 3 bases, and 1 base separated the two germline ends. The CDR3 nucleotides are TGCGCCAGCAGCTTAACAGATACGCAGTATTTT. It encodes CASSLTDTQYF.

The chain joins TRBV11-2 to TRBJ2-5, with a tentative D call TRBD1 (6 bases). Germline V gene lookup returns CDR1 SGHAT and CDR2 FQNNGV. V shed 5 bases and J shed 4 bases, with 17 bases lying between them. CDR3 length equals 15 residues. CDR3 DNA sequence: TGTGCCAGCAGCCCCGGTACCCAGGGGTCAGAGACCCAGTACTTC. Translated: CASSPGTQGSETQYF.

J is TRBJ2-5 and V is TRBV4-2, with D unresolved. Matching the DNA end better, TRBJ2-7 makes the J call doubtful. The CDR3 is made up of 14 amino acids. Germline CDR1 reads LGHNA; CDR2 reads YNFKEQ. CDR3 nucleotide sequence: TGTGCCAGCAGCCAAGAAGTTAGCTCCTACGAGCAGTACTTC. This gives the protein CASSQEVSSYEQYF.

The chain links TRBV11-2 to TRBJ1-1; no clear D. V lost 3 bases and J lost 7, with 21 bases in between. The CDR3 is 16 amino acids. Germline V gene sequence: CDR1 SGHAT, CDR2 FQNNGV. The CDR3 protein is CASSLRLSWPPYEAFF. CDR3 bases: TGTGCCAGCAGCTTGCGGCTGTCATGGCCTCCCTATGAAGCTTTCTTT.

CDR3 nucleotide sequence: TGTGCCAGCAGCTTAGTGTGGGAGAGCTCCTACGAGCAGTACTTC. It specifies CASSLVWESSYEQYF. This chain connects TRBV7-2 to TRBJ2-7; the D gene is possibly TRBD2 (5 bases). The V and J ends lost 1 base and 0 bases respectively, with 10 bases between them. Germline V CDR1 and CDR2: SGHTA, FQGNSA. The CDR3 is 15 residues long.

Only a few counts were recorded for this clone. The sample contains more than one DNA sequence encoding this CDR3. The chain uses TRBV7-9 and TRBJ2-7; D is unclear. Trimming stripped 5 bases from V and 0 bases from J, with 5 bases between. The CDR3 runs to 12 residues. Germline-derived CDR1 and CDR2 are SEHNR and FQNEAQ (reference sequence). CDR3 region: CASSPSSYEQYF. The CDR3 region has the DNA TGTGCCAGCAGCCCCAGCTCCTACGAGCAGTACTTC.

V gene TRBV6-4 combines with J gene TRBJ1-1; D gene ambiguous. The germline CDR1 and CDR2 sequences are MRHNA and SNTAGT. V lost 3 bases, J lost 8 bases, and 13 bases lay in between. The CDR3 has 13 residues. Here the CDR3 reads CASSETAGVEAFF. The DNA for the CDR3 is TGTGCCAGCAGTGAGACGGCAGGCGTCGAAGCTTTCTTT.

This sequence joins TRBV19 and TRBJ1-2, with TRBD1 matching over 9 bases. CDR1 and CDR2 (germline): LNHDA, SQIVND (reference sequence). V shed 3 bases and J 8 bases; nucleotides not matched to a gene: 4. The length of the CDR3 is 13 residues. CDR3 DNA: TGTGCCAGTAGTATGGGACAGGGCGGGGGCTACACCTTC. This codes for CASSMGQGGGYTF.

The chain recombines TRBV9 with TRBJ1-1; no clear D gene. The V and J ends lost 0 bases and 3 bases respectively, with 6 bases between them. Germline V gene data show CDR1 as SGDLS and CDR2 as YYNGEE. This CDR3 is 13 amino acids long. The CDR3 sequence is CASSVGRYTEAFF. As DNA, the CDR3 is TGTGCCAGCAGCGTAGGGCGGTACACTGAAGCTTTCTTT.

V gene TRBV4-3 combines with J gene TRBJ2-1; TRBD2 matches 11 bases. This CDR3 comprises 17 residues. Germline loops: CDR1 LGHNA, CDR2 YSLEER. J gave up 7 bases and V 0 bases, and 8 bases lay outside the gene matches. Here the CDR3 reads CASSQDRTSGSLNEQFF. In nucleotides, the CDR3 is TGCGCCAGCAGCCAAGATCGTACTAGCGGGAGTTTAAATGAGCAGTTCTTC.

The genes are TRBV7-9 and TRBJ2-3; 8 positions agree with TRBD1. Germline trimming cut 3 bases from V and 7 bases from J; bases unmatched to any gene: 15. This CDR3 has 17 residues. Germline-derived CDR1 and CDR2 are SEHNR and FQNEAQ (reference sequence). CDR3 coding DNA: TGTGCCAGCAGCTTGATTGGGCAGGTGGACAGGGAAAATACGCAGTATTTT. Translating gives CASSLIGQVDRENTQYF. Full variable domain (outside the CDR3, taken from reference TRBV7-9 and TRBJ2-3): DTGVSQNPRHKITKRGQNVTFRCDPISEHNRLYWYRQTLGQGPEFLTYFQNEAQLEKSRLLSDRFSAERPKGSFSTLEIQRTEQGDSAMYLCASSLIGQVDRENTQYFGPGTRLTVL.

V and J are TRBV9 and TRBJ2-3, with D possibly being TRBD1 (6 bases). CDR3 length equals 14 residues. CDR1 and CDR2 from the germline V gene are SGDLS and YYNGEE. V was pared by 1 base and J by 2 bases, with 8 bases between. CDR3 in amino acids: CASSVQGHTDTQYF. As DNA, the CDR3 is TGTGCCAGCAGCGTACAGGGGCACACAGATACGCAGTATTTT.

The rearrangement links TRBV29-1 to TRBJ2-7; no firm D call. V was clipped by 4 bases and J by 2 bases, with 9 bases between them. The CDR3 runs 12 residues. CDR1 is SQVTM and CDR2 is ANQGSEA in the germline V gene. The DNA of the CDR3 is TGCAGCGTTGCGTGGCAGGCCTACGAGCAGTACTTC. The encoded protein is CSVAWQAYEQYF.

This clone occurred a few times. V is TRBV4-3 and J is TRBJ1-2; D perhaps matches TRBD1 (5 bases). The CDR3 has 14 amino acids. V gave up 0 bases and J gave up 4 bases, with 9 bases separating them. Germline CDR1 reads LGHNA; CDR2 reads YSLEER. CDR3: CASSQERGSYGYTF. In DNA, the CDR3 is TGCGCCAGCAGCCAAGAAAGGGGCAGCTATGGCTACACCTTC.